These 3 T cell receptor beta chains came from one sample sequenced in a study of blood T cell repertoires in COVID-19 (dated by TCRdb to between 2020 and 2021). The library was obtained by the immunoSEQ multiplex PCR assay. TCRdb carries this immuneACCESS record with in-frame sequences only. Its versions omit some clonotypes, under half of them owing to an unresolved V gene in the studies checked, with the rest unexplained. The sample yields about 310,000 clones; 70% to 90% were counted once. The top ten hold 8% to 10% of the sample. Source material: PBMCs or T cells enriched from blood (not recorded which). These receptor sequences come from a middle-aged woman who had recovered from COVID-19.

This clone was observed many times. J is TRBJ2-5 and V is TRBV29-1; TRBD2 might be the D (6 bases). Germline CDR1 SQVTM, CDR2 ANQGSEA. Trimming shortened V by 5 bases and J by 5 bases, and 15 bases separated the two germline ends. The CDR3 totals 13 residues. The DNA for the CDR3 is TGCAGCGTTCGGGGGACCCCGGGGGAGACCCAGTACTTC. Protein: CSVRGTPGETQYF. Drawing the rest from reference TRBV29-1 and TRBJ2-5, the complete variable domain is SAVISQKPSRDICQRGTSLTIQCQVDSQVTMMFWYRQQPGQSLTLIATANQGSEATYESGFVIDKFPISRPNLTFSTLTVSNMSPEDSSIYLCSVRGTPGETQYFGPGTRLLVL.

The CDR3 loop reads CASSSEMTGLDNEQFF. The CDR3 DNA reads as TGCGCCAGCAGCTCCGAAATGACAGGGCTTGACAATGAGCAGTTCTTC. This chain connects TRBV5-1 to TRBJ2-1; 7 bases are a match to TRBD1. V lost 3 bases and J lost 5; bases outside the gene matches: 11. The CDR3 sequence is 16 residues long. Germline assignment: CDR1 SGHRS and CDR2 YFSETQ.

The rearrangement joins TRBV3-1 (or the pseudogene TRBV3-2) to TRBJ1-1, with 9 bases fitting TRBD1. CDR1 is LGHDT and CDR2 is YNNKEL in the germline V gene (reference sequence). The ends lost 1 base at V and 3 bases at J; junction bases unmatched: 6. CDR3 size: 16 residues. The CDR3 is CASSQGIGTGHTEAFF. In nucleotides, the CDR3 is TGTGCCAGCAGCCAAGGTATCGGGACAGGGCACACTGAAGCTTTCTTT.